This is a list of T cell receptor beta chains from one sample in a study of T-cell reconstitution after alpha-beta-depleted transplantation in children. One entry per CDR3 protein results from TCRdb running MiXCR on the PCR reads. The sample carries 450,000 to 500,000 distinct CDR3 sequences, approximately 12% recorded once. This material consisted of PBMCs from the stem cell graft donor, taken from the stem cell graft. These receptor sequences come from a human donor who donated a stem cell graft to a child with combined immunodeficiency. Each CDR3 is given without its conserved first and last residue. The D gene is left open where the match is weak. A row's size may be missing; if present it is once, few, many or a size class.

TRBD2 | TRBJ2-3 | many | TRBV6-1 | ASGGGATTDTQY
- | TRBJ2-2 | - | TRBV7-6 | ASSLYTGLGTGELF
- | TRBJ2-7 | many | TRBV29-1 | SVRGSYEQY
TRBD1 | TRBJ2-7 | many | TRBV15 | ATSREGPGQASYEQY
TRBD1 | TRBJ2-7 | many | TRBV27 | ASSGTGSHYEQY
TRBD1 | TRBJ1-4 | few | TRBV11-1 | ASSPRTGGKLANEKLF
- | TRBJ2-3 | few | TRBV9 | ASSVGPGASTDTQY
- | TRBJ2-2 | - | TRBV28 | ASSPPQDPTGELF
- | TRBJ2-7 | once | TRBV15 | ATSRKQGSSYEQY
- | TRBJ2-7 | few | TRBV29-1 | SVEGGGPRDYEQY
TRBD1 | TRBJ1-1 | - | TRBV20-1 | SARWDRENTEAF
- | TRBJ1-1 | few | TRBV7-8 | ASSSLTGVNTEAF
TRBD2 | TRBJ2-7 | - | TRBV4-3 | ASSAGTSGSSYEQY
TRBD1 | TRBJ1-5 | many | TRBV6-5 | ASSLGTGQQPQH
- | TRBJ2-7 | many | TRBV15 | ATSRGGSSYEQY
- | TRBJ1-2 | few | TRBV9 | ASSVAPGGYGYT
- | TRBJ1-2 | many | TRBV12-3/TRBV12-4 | ASSFMPVHGYT
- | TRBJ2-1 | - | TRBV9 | ASNVDDGYNEQF
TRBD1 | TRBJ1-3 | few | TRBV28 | ASSSRGTARSGNTIY
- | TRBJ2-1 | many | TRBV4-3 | ASSQALLWTGLNEQF
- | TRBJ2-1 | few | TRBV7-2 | ASSPWDLYNEQF
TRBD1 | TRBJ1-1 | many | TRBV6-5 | ASSLLGQVGWGAF
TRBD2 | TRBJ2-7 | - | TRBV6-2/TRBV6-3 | ASNGLAGAIYEQY
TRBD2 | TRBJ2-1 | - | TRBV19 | ASRARGLGAEQF
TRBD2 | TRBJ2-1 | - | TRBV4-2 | ASSQGSPPRGDNEQF
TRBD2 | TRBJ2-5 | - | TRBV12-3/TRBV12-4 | ASWASGNQETQY
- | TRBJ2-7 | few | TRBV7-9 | ASSPYPQGYEQY
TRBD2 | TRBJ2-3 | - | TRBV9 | ASSETSGVVDTQY
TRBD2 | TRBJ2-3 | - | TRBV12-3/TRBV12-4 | ASTRTSGGLTDTQY
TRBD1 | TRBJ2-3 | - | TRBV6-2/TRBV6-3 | ASSYRTGVEADTQY